The T cell receptor (beta chain) described here comes from a study of T cell clonotyping in hematopoietic cell transplantation. The method was immunoSEQ multiplex PCR; TCRdb's version includes in-frame clones alone and lacks a portion of them. Of thousands of clones detected, roughly 32% appear once; the ten largest clones hold roughly 17%. For this clone: Its target is unknown.

Study conclusions and caveats: Few recipient clonotypes overlapped donors; over 97% were de novo at given depth. After transplant, recipient diversity fell while pathologically expanded clonotypes grew through day 180.

The clonotype was recovered from a female patient aged 50-59 years who had an allogeneic stem cell transplant from an unrelated donor, so the T cells may come from the graft donor. Some clones in this sample may be carry-over from other donors' samples. Sequencing was performed on peripheral blood mononuclear cells, taken 30 days after allogeneic stem cell transplant.

Written as DNA, the CDR3 is TGTGCCAGCAGCCCATACAGCGGGAGCGGGGGCCTCTACGAGCAGTACTTC. Amino acid sequence: CASSPYSGSGGLYEQYF. The rearrangement links TRBV7-8 to TRBJ2-7; 8 bases agree with TRBD2. The CDR3 is made up of 17 amino acids. Trimming removed 5 bases from V and 3 bases from J; junction bases left unmatched: 15. In germline, CDR1 is SGHVS, CDR2 FQNEAQ.